This TCR beta chain is from a study of sequential checkpoint blockade in melanoma. In its sample, this clone was seen a few times. Trimming removed 2 bases at V and 4 bases at J, with 12 bases between. Germline CDR1 is SNHLY and CDR2 is FYNNEI. The CDR3 runs to 14 residues. Treatment described: randomized to nivolumab then ipilimumab (arm A) or the reverse (arm B). The protocol was immunoSEQ multiplex PCR, while the TCRdb copy is restricted to in-frame clones and leaves out a portion. The profile shows under 25,000 clones, about 80% of them singletons. Source: CD8+ T cells sorted from blood (inferred from file names), taken from a patient given nivolumab and ipilimumab in sequence. The rearrangement links TRBV2 to TRBJ2-7; D might be TRBD2 (5 bases). The TCR comes from a human donor with melanoma. CDR3 coding DNA: TGTGCCAGCAGTGAAACCCCTAGCCCATACGAGCAGTACTTC. Translating it yields CASSETPSPYEQYF.